The 7 T cell receptor beta chains below come from one sample, sequenced in a study of cytomegalovirus exposure and HLA in healthy donors. Using immunoSEQ multiplex PCR, the repertoire was profiled, and TCRdb retains in-frame clones only, with some absent. The sample holds about 130,000 clones; around nine tenths are singletons and the top ten take 1.5% to 2.5%. The specimen sequenced was PBMCs. The receptors were sampled from a woman between 18 and 30 years old in good health and CMV-seronegative.

The rearrangement joins TRBV19 to TRBJ2-4; a possible D gene is TRBD2 (6 bases). CDR3 size: 13 residues. The germline V gene encodes CDR1 LNHDA and CDR2 SQIVND (reference sequence). V gave up 4 bases and J gave up 10 bases, with 14 bases separating them. Here the CDR3 DNA reads TGTGCCAGTAGTACCGCGGGACTTTTAATTCAGTACTTC. It yields the protein CASSTAGLLIQYF.

Points on this clone: The sample holds other DNA sequences that translate to the same CDR3. The chain employs TRBV27 and TRBJ2-1, with 7 bases identical to TRBD2. There are 14 residues in the CDR3. Germline CDR1 and CDR2: MNHEY and SMNVEV (reference sequence). V shed 2 bases and J 2 bases; nucleotides not matched to a gene: 0. The CDR3 bases are TGTGCCAGCAGTTTAGCGGGAGCCTACAATGAGCAGTTCTTC. Translation gives CASSLAGAYNEQFF.

The rearrangement joins TRBV19 to TRBJ1-2, with D hard to call. Trimming took off 3 bases at V and 2 bases at J, with 13 bases between the two ends. Germline V lookup: CDR1 LNHDA, CDR2 SQIVND (reference sequence). The CDR3 has 15 amino acids. Here the CDR3 reads CASSMAADSNYGYTF. CDR3 coding DNA: TGTGCCAGTAGTATGGCTGCAGACTCCAACTATGGCTACACCTTC.

The chain uses TRBV19 and TRBJ1-2; possible D gene TRBD1, 5 bases. Trimming took 9 bases from V and 8 from J, leaving 22 bases between them. The CDR3 length is 14 residues. CDR1 and CDR2 (germline): LNHDA, SQIVND (reference sequence). The CDR3 DNA sequence: TGTGCCAGCAAACCTCAAGGACACTACGGAGGCTACACCTTC. Amino acid sequence: CASKPQGHYGGYTF.

The CDR3 loop is CASRSRLGTLNTEAFF. The CDR3 DNA reads TGTGCCAGTAGGAGCCGTTTGGGGACTCTGAACACTGAAGCTTTCTTT. The V and J genes are TRBV19 and TRBJ1-1, with a tentative D call TRBD1 (5 bases). Between the trimmed V and J ends, which lost 6 bases and 0 bases, there was a span of 17 bases. Germline V gives CDR1 LNHDA, CDR2 SQIVND (reference sequence). The CDR3 is made up of 16 amino acids. Complete variable domain (other parts from reference TRBV19 and TRBJ1-1): DGGITQSPKYLFRKEGQNVTLSCEQNLNHDAMYWYRQDPGQGLRLIYYSQIVNDFQKGDIAEGYSVSREKKESFPLTVTSAQKNPTAFYLCASRSRLGTLNTEAFFGQGTRLTVV.

V and J are TRBV13 and TRBJ2-7; D might be TRBD2 (5 bases). Per germline, CDR1 PRHDT and CDR2 FYEKMQ (reference sequence). V lost 6 bases and J 0 bases, leaving 12 bases between the germline ends. The CDR3 totals 14 residues. CDR3 region: CASRPTRSSYEQYF. The CDR3 nucleotides read TGTGCCAGCAGACCTACTAGGAGCTCCTACGAGCAGTACTTC.

The chain combines TRBV10-1 with TRBJ2-7; tentative D call: TRBD1 (6 bases). The germline V gene has CDR1 WNHNN and CDR2 SYGVQD (reference sequence). V was cut by 3 bases and J by 2 bases, with 17 bases left in between. The CDR3 is 16 amino acids. Written as DNA, the CDR3 is TGCGCCAGCAGTGAATCCTCCGGGACAAAGACCTACGAGCAGTACTTC. Protein sequence: CASSESSGTKTYEQYF.